The present entry profiles one TCR beta chain with its context. TCRdb's copy holds only in-frame clones and misses some; the assay was immunoSEQ multiplex PCR. This sample has a few hundred thousand clones, with more than 95% found just once. The source of the sample is a study of shared clonotypes between healthy human individuals. Study as a whole: Ranging from 18 to 49 in age, donors were two women and a few men.

CDR3 length equals 15 residues. V lost 10 bases to trimming and J lost 5 bases; unmatched junction nucleotides: 7. Germline CDR1 reads ENHRY; CDR2 reads SYGVKD. The chain carries TRBV10-3 and TRBJ2-1; 14 nucleotides align to TRBD2. Source material: naive CD4+ T cells sorted from blood. Subset noted: CD45RA+ positively selected. The TCR comes from a woman between 25 and 40 years old in good health. The CDR3 DNA reads as TGTGCCAGCCATCGACTAGCGGGAGGGGACAATGAGCAGTTCTTC. Its translation is CASHRLAGGDNEQFF.